This TCR beta chain derives from a study of cytomegalovirus exposure and HLA in healthy donors. The V and J ends lost 5 bases and 9 bases, in that order; junction bases with no gene match: 11. The germline V gene encodes CDR1 MNHNY and CDR2 SVGAGI (reference sequence). CDR3 size: 15 residues. A multiplex PCR was run with 60 Vbeta primers and 13 Jbeta primers. The table came from immunoSEQ multiplex PCR; TCRdb's copy has only in-frame clones and leaves some out. The data contain 150,000 to 200,000 clones, 73% of them singletons. The sample was PBMCs. J is TRBJ2-3 and V is TRBV6-6, with TRBD2 matching 10 bases. This receptor was obtained from a woman aged 25 to 39 in good health and CMV-seronegative. CDR3 sequence (DNA): TGTGCCAGCAGTCACCCACTAGCGGGGTCTGAAACGCAGTATTTT. Translated: CASSHPLAGSETQYF.